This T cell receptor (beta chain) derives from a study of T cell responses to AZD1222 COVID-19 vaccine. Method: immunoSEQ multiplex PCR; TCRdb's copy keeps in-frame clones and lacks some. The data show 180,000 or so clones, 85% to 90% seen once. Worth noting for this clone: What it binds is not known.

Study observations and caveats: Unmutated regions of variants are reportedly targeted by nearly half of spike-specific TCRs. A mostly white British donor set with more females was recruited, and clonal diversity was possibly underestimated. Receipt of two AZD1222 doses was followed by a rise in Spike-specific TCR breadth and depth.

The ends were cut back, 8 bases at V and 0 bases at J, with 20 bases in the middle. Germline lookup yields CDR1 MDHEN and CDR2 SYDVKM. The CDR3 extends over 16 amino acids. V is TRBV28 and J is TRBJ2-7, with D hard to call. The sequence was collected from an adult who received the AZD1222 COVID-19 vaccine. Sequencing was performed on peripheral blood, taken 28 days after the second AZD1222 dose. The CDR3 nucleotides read TGTGCCAGCCGTACCCCGACGCGAAGGAGCTCCTACGAGCAGTACTTC. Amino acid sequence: CASRTPTRRSSYEQYF.